This is a list of T cell receptor beta chains from one sample in a study of T-cell memory formation after mild COVID-19. TCRdb independently ran MiXCR on the 5' RACE reads; one entry per CDR3 protein. Here the sample spans about half a million distinct CDR3 sequences, around a sixth being singletons. Sequences were obtained from PBMCs or a T cell subset sorted from them (not recorded which). The source is an adult woman who had mild COVID-19 (a few samples of this study predate the infection). Cell type and time point are not known. Both conserved end residues are trimmed from each CDR3. Size is stated for part of the rows, as once, few or many counts, or as a class when the clone is expanded.

CDR3aa	abundance	v_gene	j_gene
ASSHGTSVYEQY	few	TRBV11-3	TRBJ2-7
ASSRQGREELF	few	TRBV6-2/TRBV6-3	TRBJ2-2
ASSLGQARDEQY	-	TRBV5-1	TRBJ2-7
ASSRAREDQY	-	TRBV25-1	TRBJ2-7
ASSQEPTGGARSREQY	-	TRBV4-1	TRBJ2-7
ASSPLTAGGEGYT	-	TRBV5-1	TRBJ1-2
SARVREFRETQY	few	TRBV20-1	TRBJ2-5
ATSRDGGGPTDTQY	-	TRBV15	TRBJ2-3
ASSRNLMEQF	few	TRBV7-2	TRBJ2-1
ASRQGYTEAF	few	TRBV25-1	TRBJ1-1
ASSQPPWGYT	-	TRBV6-5	TRBJ1-2
SARGAHQPQH	-	TRBV20-1	TRBJ1-5
SDRARTSYEQY	few	TRBV29-1	TRBJ2-7
ASSQRRGAGTEAF	few	TRBV4-1	TRBJ1-1
ASSLETGFNYGYT	-	TRBV5-6	TRBJ1-2
ASSQGTAPTYEQY	-	TRBV4-1	TRBJ2-7
ASSHDPSSYEQY	few	TRBV5-4	TRBJ2-7